These 30 T cell receptor beta chains originate from one sample sequenced in a study of blood T cell repertoires in COVID-19 (dated by TCRdb to between 2020 and 2021). The library was generated by the immunoSEQ multiplex PCR assay. TCRdb took over this immuneACCESS table, retaining in-frame rearrangements with V and J assigned. Such tables are incomplete; in checked studies, under half of the missing clones stem from an unresolved V gene, and the remainder is unexplained. The sample profile shows about 210,000 clones; around 83% of them were found once. The ten largest account for roughly 8% of the sample. The source material was peripheral blood. The receptors originated from a woman aged 45 to 65 with acute or convalescent COVID-19.

The V gene is TRBV27, the J gene TRBJ1-5; D is possibly TRBD1 (5 bases). The length of the CDR3 is 16 residues. Trimming cost V 4 bases and J 3 bases, with 16 bases left between them. CDR1 and CDR2 (germline): MNHEY, SMNVEV (reference sequence). The CDR3 sequence: CASSSPRDSPNQPQHF. The CDR3 DNA sequence: TGTGCCAGCAGTTCCCCCAGGGATTCCCCCAATCAGCCCCAGCATTTT.

Only a few counts were recorded for this clone. V is TRBV19 and J is TRBJ2-1; 13 bases are shared with TRBD2. Trimming at V came to 7 bases and at J to 8 bases, leaving 8 bases not matched to a gene. CDR1 LNHDA and CDR2 SQIVND come from the germline V gene (reference sequence). CDR3 length equals 15 residues. CDR3 DNA sequence: TGTGCCAGTACCGTGACTAGCGGGAGGACCGATGAGCAGTTCTTC. Its translation: CASTVTSGRTDEQFF. Complete variable domain (other parts from reference TRBV19 and TRBJ2-1): DGGITQSPKYLFRKEGQNVTLSCEQNLNHDAMYWYRQDPGQGLRLIYYSQIVNDFQKGDIAEGYSVSREKKESFPLTVTSAQKNPTAFYLCASTVTSGRTDEQFFGPGTRLTVL.

The sample holds a few counts of this clone. The chain has TRBV19 and TRBJ2-2, with 9 bases lining up with TRBD2. V trimming: 6 bases; J trimming: 7 bases; junction bases outside the gene matches: 12. The CDR3 length is 16 residues. Germline CDR1 and CDR2: LNHDA and SQIVND (reference sequence). This CDR3 is CASSRRGGRADGELFF. CDR3 bases: TGTGCCAGTAGCCGACGGGGCGGGAGGGCCGACGGGGAGCTGTTTTTT.

The genes are TRBV14 and TRBJ2-1, with 7 nucleotides matching TRBD2. This CDR3 region has 16 residues. Germline CDR1 SGHDN, CDR2 FVKESK. After removal of 2 bases from V and 0 bases from J, the junction contained 4 bases not matched to a gene. The CDR3 DNA reads as TGTGCCAGCAGCCAAATCGGCGGGAGCTCCTACAATGAGCAGTTCTTC. Its protein is CASSQIGGSSYNEQFF.

V is TRBV6-5 and J is TRBJ1-1; 8 nucleotides agree with TRBD1. Germline V gene lookup returns CDR1 MNHEY and CDR2 SVGAGI. This CDR3 spans 13 amino acids. The ends lost 6 bases at V and 3 bases at J; junction bases unmatched: 3. Here the CDR3 reads CASRGTGDTEAFF. The CDR3 DNA sequence: TGTGCCAGCAGGGGGACAGGAGACACTGAAGCTTTCTTT.

The CDR3 DNA follows: TGCGCCAGCAGCTTGAGGAGCATGAGCAATCAGCCCCAGCATTTT. This gives the protein CASSLRSMSNQPQHF. The chain couples TRBV5-1 to TRBJ1-5, with D uncertain. The CDR3 has 15 residues. V was clipped by 1 base and J by 1 base, with 9 bases between them. Germline values: CDR1 SGHRS, CDR2 YFSETQ.

This rearrangement joins TRBV18 to TRBJ1-4; TRBD1 agrees at 7 bases. V was pared by 8 bases and J by 3 bases, with 6 bases of the junction left unmatched. The CDR3 runs to 14 residues. The germline V gene has CDR1 KGHSH and CDR2 LQKENI. Here the CDR3 reads CASRRQGANEKLFF. CDR3 bases: TGTGCCAGCAGGCGACAGGGAGCTAATGAAAAACTGTTTTTT.

V is TRBV6-5 and J is TRBJ2-2; D unclear. V lost 5 bases and J lost 1, with 5 bases in between. This CDR3 is 13 amino acids long. CDR1 is MNHEY, CDR2 SVGAGI, per germline. The DNA of the CDR3 is TGTGCCAGCAGTCAGGTGAACACCGGGGAGCTGTTTTTT. Translated: CASSQVNTGELFF.

The table lists this clone with a few counts. V and J are TRBV2 and TRBJ2-7; weak D call: TRBD1 (8 bases). CDR1 and CDR2 from the germline V gene are SNHLY and FYNNEI. V was clipped by 6 bases and J by 6 bases, with 24 bases between them. This CDR3 contains 16 residues. The CDR3 is CASSPQGGRTSSEQYF. The CDR3 DNA reads as TGTGCCAGCAGCCCACAGGGGGGCAGGACTAGTTCCGAGCAGTACTTC. The full variable domain, rest sourced from reference TRBV2 and TRBJ2-7, is EPEVTQTPSHQVTQMGQEVILRCVPISNHLYFYWYRQILGQKVEFLVSFYNNEISEKSEIFDDQFSVERPDGSNFTLKIRSTKLEDSAMYFCASSPQGGRTSSEQYFGPGTRLTVT.

The chain has TRBV10-3 and TRBJ1-2, with 7 positions matching TRBD1. The CDR3 totals 16 residues. CDR1 and CDR2 (germline): ENHRY, SYGVKD. Germline trimming cut 2 bases from V and 3 bases from J; bases unmatched to any gene: 9. The DNA for the CDR3 is TGTGCCATCAGTGAGAACCCACAGGGGATGTACTATGGCTACACCTTC. Its protein product is CAISENPQGMYYGYTF.

About this clone itself: The junction shows a germline mismatch at one end, possibly a read error. The chain combines TRBV7-3 with TRBJ2-1; a weak D match, TRBD2 (6 bases). Germline V lookup: CDR1 SGHTA, CDR2 FQGTGA. This CDR3 is 13 amino acids long. CDR3: CASSRDSDNEQFF. The CDR3 DNA reads as TGTGCCAGCAGTAGGGACTCCGACAATGAGCAGTTCTTC.

V gene TRBV6-5 combines with J gene TRBJ1-5, with 10 bases lining up with TRBD1. Germline V gene data show CDR1 as MNHEY and CDR2 as SVGAGI. With V trimmed by 10 bases and J by 0 bases, 6 bases remained unmatched. The CDR3 is 15 residues long. CDR3 DNA sequence: TGTGCCACCTCTAGGGACAGGGGTAGCAATCAGCCCCAGCATTTT. This gives the protein CATSRDRGSNQPQHF.

This rearrangement joins TRBV7-2 to TRBJ2-1; D is undetermined. This CDR3 comprises 15 residues. The V gene lost 4 bases and the J gene lost 2 bases, with 12 bases spanning the gap. Germline loops: CDR1 SGHTA, CDR2 FQGNSA. The CDR3, as DNA: TGTGCCAGCAGCTCAACTCGGGTGGCCTACAATGAGCAGTTCTTC. Its translation: CASSSTRVAYNEQFF.

The V call is TRBV4-2, the J call TRBJ1-5, with 10 bases matching TRBD1. Germline lookup yields CDR1 LGHNA and CDR2 YNFKEQ. V was clipped by 3 bases and J by 5 bases; unmatched bases: 1. The CDR3 covers 14 residues. CDR3 loop: CASSHGTGDQPQHF. Here the CDR3 DNA reads TGTGCCAGCAGCCACGGGACAGGGGATCAGCCCCAGCATTTT.

This chain links TRBV6-5 with TRBJ2-2; TRBD1 aligns across 7 bases. The germline gives CDR1 MNHEY, CDR2 SVGAGI. The CDR3 has 14 residues. J gave up 6 bases and V 2 bases, and 3 bases lay outside the gene matches. The CDR3 DNA follows: TGTGCCAGCAGTTACAGGGGGCCCCCCGGGGAGCTGTTTTTT. It yields the protein CASSYRGPPGELFF.

This chain connects TRBV3-1 (or the pseudogene TRBV3-2) to TRBJ2-7; 10 bases map to TRBD1. After removal of 4 bases from V and 5 bases from J, the junction contained 5 bases not matched to a gene. This CDR3 contains 14 residues. The V gene's germline CDR1 is LGHDT and CDR2 YNNKEL (reference sequence). As DNA, the CDR3 is TGTGCCAGCAGCCGCCGGGACAGGGGTGACGAGCAGTACTTC. Translating gives CASSRRDRGDEQYF.

The CDR3 sequence is CASSSFADNEQFF. In DNA form, the CDR3 reads TGTGCCAGCAGCTCCTTCGCGGACAATGAGCAGTTCTTC. The gene calls are TRBV11-2 and TRBJ2-1; the D is unclear. The CDR3 length is 13 residues. V lost 4 bases and J lost 5, with 9 bases in between. Germline V gene lookup returns CDR1 SGHAT and CDR2 FQNNGV.

This rearrangement joins TRBV24-1 to TRBJ1-1, with D possibly matching TRBD1 (6 bases). This CDR3 is 12 amino acids long. The germline V gene encodes CDR1 KGHDR and CDR2 SFDVKD. V dropped 0 bases and J dropped 12 bases, with 10 bases sitting between them. The CDR3 region has the DNA TGTGCCACCAGTGATTTGACAGGGCCGCCTTTCTTT. Residues: CATSDLTGPPFF.

This chain joins TRBV6-2 or TRBV6-3 and TRBJ2-3, with 7 bases matching TRBD2. The trim removed 6 bases at V and 4 bases at J, leaving 7 bases unmatched. Germline V gene sequence: CDR1 MNHEY, CDR2 SVGEGT. The CDR3 is 14 residues long. CDR3 residues: CASSPWTSSDTQYF. The CDR3 region has the DNA TGTGCCAGCAGCCCCTGGACTAGTTCAGATACGCAGTATTTT.

The CDR3 region has the DNA TGTGCCAGCAGCATAGGACTAGGACTCGCAGATACGCAGTATTTT. Amino acid sequence: CASSIGLGLADTQYF. The V and J genes are TRBV6-5 and TRBJ2-3; 7 positions agree with TRBD2. CDR1 MNHEY and CDR2 SVGAGI come from the germline V gene. There are 15 residues in the CDR3. The V segment lost 6 bases and the J segment 4 bases; nucleotides outside the gene matches: 10.

Here the CDR3 DNA reads TGTGCCAGCAGCTTGGCTAGCGGGAGAAACTACAATGAGCAGTTCTTC. Translation: CASSLASGRNYNEQFF. J is TRBJ2-1 and V is TRBV11-2, with TRBD2 identical over 10 bases. The germline V gene has CDR1 SGHAT and CDR2 FQNNGV. V lost 3 bases and J lost 3; bases outside the gene matches: 5. The CDR3 has 16 amino acids.

This clone showed up just once. The V gene is TRBV5-4, the J gene TRBJ2-1; 9 nucleotides match TRBD1. CDR3 length: 14 amino acids. The V gene end was trimmed by 4 bases and the J gene end by 5 bases; junction bases not matched to a gene: 4. Germline assignment: CDR1 SGHNT and CDR2 YYREEE (reference sequence). The CDR3 protein is CASSPRDRDNEQFF. The CDR3 nucleotides are TGTGCCAGCAGCCCGAGGGACAGGGACAATGAGCAGTTCTTC.

The chain joins TRBV9 to TRBJ2-7, with 7 bases matching TRBD2. CDR1 is SGDLS and CDR2 is YYNGEE in the germline V gene. Unmatched junction bases numbered 16, after V lost 0 bases and J lost 7 bases. The length of the CDR3 is 17 residues. The CDR3 DNA follows: TGTGCCAGCAGCGTAGCTACCGGGACTACAATTCTGGATGAGCAGTACTTC. This translates into CASSVATGTTILDEQYF. Variable domain in full (rest from reference TRBV9 and TRBJ2-7): DSGVTQTPKHLITATGQRVTLRCSPRSGDLSVYWYQQSLDQGLQFLIQYYNGEERAKGNILERFSAQQFPDLHSELNLSSLELGDSALYFCASSVATGTTILDEQYFGPGTRLTVT.

This clone was picked up one time. V usage is TRBV6-6 and J usage is TRBJ2-1; TRBD2 is a possible D gene (6 bases). The CDR3 is 15 amino acids. In germline, CDR1 is MNHNY, CDR2 SVGAGI (reference sequence). V was shortened by 5 bases and J by 0 bases, with 11 bases between the two germline ends. The CDR3 sequence: CASSDGSGSYNEQFF. The CDR3 coding sequence is TGTGCCAGCAGTGACGGGAGCGGCTCCTACAATGAGCAGTTCTTC.

The chain recombines TRBV6-1 with TRBJ2-7; TRBD1 agrees at 7 bases. V was pared by 3 bases and J by 7 bases, with 9 bases of the junction left unmatched. The CDR3 has 14 residues. Germline-derived CDR1 and CDR2 are MNHNS and SASEGT. The CDR3 coding sequence is TGTGCCAGCAGTGAGACGTTAACCAGGGGGGAGCAGTACTTC. Translation: CASSETLTRGEQYF.

The chain couples TRBV5-1 to TRBJ2-5, with 10 bases that match TRBD1. Losses at the gene ends were 3 bases for V and 6 bases for J; bases not matched to a gene: 8. In germline, CDR1 is SGHRS, CDR2 YFSETQ. This CDR3 region has 15 residues. The CDR3 loop is CASSSSSGQGKTQYF. As DNA, the CDR3 is TGCGCCAGCAGCTCGTCGTCGGGACAGGGGAAGACCCAGTACTTC.

The CDR3 here is CASSQEETFSYEQYF. CDR3 bases: TGTGCCAGCAGCCAAGAGGAGACTTTCTCCTACGAGCAGTACTTC. The rearrangement links TRBV3-1 (or the pseudogene TRBV3-2) to TRBJ2-7; D remains ambiguous. The ends were cut back, 0 bases at V and 0 bases at J, with 9 bases in the middle. The CDR3 consists of 15 residues. The germline V gene has CDR1 LGHDT and CDR2 YNNKEL (reference sequence).

The CDR3 reads CASSPLGSGGDYEQYF. CDR3 bases: TGTGCCAGCAGCCCCCTGGGTTCTGGCGGGGACTACGAGCAGTACTTC. The chain employs TRBV27 and TRBJ2-7; the D gene is possibly TRBD2 (6 bases). V was shortened by 6 bases and J by 3 bases, with 21 bases between the two germline ends. CDR1 MNHEY and CDR2 SMNVEV come from the germline V gene (reference sequence). The CDR3 is made up of 16 amino acids.

Only one count was recorded for this clone. V is TRBV5-1 and J is TRBJ2-7, with D uncertain. CDR1 and CDR2 from the germline V gene are SGHRS and YFSETQ. The CDR3 loop spans 13 amino acids. V gave up 10 bases and J gave up 5 bases, with 19 bases separating them. In nucleotides, the CDR3 is TGCGCCTCGGTGCGCGGTCCGGGTCACGAGCAGTACTTC. Protein sequence: CASVRGPGHEQYF.

The chain combines TRBV6-1 with TRBJ2-7; possible D gene TRBD1, 6 bases. Germline-derived CDR1 and CDR2 are MNHNS and SASEGT. The CDR3 extends over 12 amino acids. V dropped 8 bases and J dropped 0 bases, with 8 bases sitting between them. Here the CDR3 DNA reads TGTGCCAGCGGGGGCAACTCCTACGAGCAGTACTTC. Protein sequence: CASGGNSYEQYF.